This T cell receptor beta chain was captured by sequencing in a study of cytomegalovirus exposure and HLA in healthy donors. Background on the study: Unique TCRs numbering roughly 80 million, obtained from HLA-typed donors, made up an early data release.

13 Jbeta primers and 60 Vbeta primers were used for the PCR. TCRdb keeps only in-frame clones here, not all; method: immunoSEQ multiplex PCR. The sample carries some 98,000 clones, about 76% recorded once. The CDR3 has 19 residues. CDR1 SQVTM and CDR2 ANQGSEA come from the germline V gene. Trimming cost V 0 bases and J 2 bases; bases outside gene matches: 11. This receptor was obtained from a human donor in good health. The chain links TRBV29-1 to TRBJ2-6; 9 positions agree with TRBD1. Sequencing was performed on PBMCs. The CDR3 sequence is CSVEDYWGQGQAGANVLTF. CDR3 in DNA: TGCAGCGTTGAAGATTATTGGGGACAGGGTCAGGCTGGGGCCAACGTCCTGACTTTC.